This T cell receptor (beta chain) comes out of a study of T cell responses to AZD1222 COVID-19 vaccine. Study-wide results and caveats: A mostly white British donor set with more females was recruited, and clonal diversity was possibly underestimated. Recipients of AZD1222 seropositive at baseline numbered only five or six.

Measured with immunoSEQ multiplex PCR; TCRdb has only the in-frame clones, and not every one. The sample has approximately 150,000 clones, around 89% seen once. The CDR3 spans 16 residues. V lost 4 bases and J lost 1; bases outside the gene matches: 5. Germline V gene data show CDR1 as ENHRY and CDR2 as SYGVKD. With respect to this clone: The antigen remains undetermined.

The rearrangement uses TRBV10-3 and TRBJ2-1, with 9 bases matching TRBD2. The sample here was peripheral blood, taken on day 0 of MenACWY control vaccination. This receptor was obtained from an adult in good health. The CDR3 here is CAISAGLAGSYNEQFF. DNA of the CDR3: TGTGCCATCAGTGCGGGTCTAGCGGGGTCCTACAATGAGCAGTTCTTC.